These T cell receptor beta chains were read from a single sample in a study of CD8+CD57+ T cells in acquired aplastic anemia. TCRdb reanalysed the reads using MiXCR and keeps one entry per CDR3 protein. The table shows more than 200,000 distinct CDR3 sequences, with roughly 53% occurring only once. Material for sequencing was sorted CD4+, CD8+, or CD8+CD57+ T cells (not recorded which) from PBMCs. The receptor source for this set is a human donor with aplastic anemia. CDR3s include the opening cysteine and the closing phenylalanine or tryptophan. The D gene is left open where the match is weak. Some rows mark clone size as missing; the rest say once, few, many or name a class of expanded clone.

abundance: many
j_gene: TRBJ1-1
len: 14
v_gene: TRBV19
d_gene: TRBD1
CDR3aa: CASKQGRGNTEAFF
CDR3nt: TGTGCCAGTAAACAGGGGAGGGGGAACACTGAAGCTTTCTTT

abundance: once
j_gene: TRBJ2-7
len: 16
v_gene: TRBV5-1
d_gene: TRBD1
CDR3aa: CASSPTPGQGGVEQYF
CDR3nt: TGTGCCAGCAGCCCAACCCCGGGACAGGGGGGCGTCGAGCAGTACTTC

abundance: many
j_gene: TRBJ2-7
len: 14
v_gene: TRBV14
d_gene: TRBD1
CDR3aa: CASSTRTGYYEQYF
CDR3nt: TGTGCCAGCAGCACCCGGACAGGGTACTACGAGCAGTACTTC

abundance: NA
j_gene: TRBJ1-1
len: 16
v_gene: TRBV5-1
d_gene: TRBD1
CDR3aa: CASSQYGTGGGTEAFF
CDR3nt: TGCGCCAGCAGCCAGTACGGGACAGGGGGCGGAACTGAAGCTTTCTTT

abundance: NA
j_gene: TRBJ1-1
len: 15
v_gene: TRBV6-1
d_gene: NA
CDR3aa: CASRLTFGGNTEAFF
CDR3nt: TGTGCCAGCAGATTGACCTTTGGTGGGAACACTGAAGCTTTCTTT

abundance: many
j_gene: TRBJ1-4
len: 14
v_gene: TRBV6-1
d_gene: TRBD1
CDR3aa: CATYRGPGSEKLFF
CDR3nt: TGTGCCACATACAGGGGTCCGGGGAGTGAAAAACTGTTTTTT

abundance: many
j_gene: TRBJ2-7
len: 12
v_gene: TRBV28
d_gene: TRBD1
CDR3aa: CASSSGQDEQYF
CDR3nt: TGTGCCAGCAGTAGTGGACAGGACGAGCAGTACTTC

abundance: NA
j_gene: TRBJ2-3
len: 17
v_gene: TRBV6-5
d_gene: TRBD2
CDR3aa: CASRTYSGGPRVNTQYF
CDR3nt: TGTGCCAGCAGGACCTATAGCGGGGGGCCTCGTGTGAATACGCAGTATTTT

abundance: few
j_gene: TRBJ2-1
len: 14
v_gene: TRBV27
d_gene: TRBD2
CDR3aa: CASRGTSSYNEQFF
CDR3nt: TGTGCCAGCAGAGGGACTAGCTCCTACAATGAGCAGTTCTTC

abundance: many
j_gene: TRBJ1-1
len: 13
v_gene: TRBV7-3
d_gene: NA
CDR3aa: CASSFQQNTEAFF
CDR3nt: TGTGCCAGCAGCTTCCAACAGAACACTGAAGCTTTCTTT

abundance: NA
j_gene: TRBJ1-2
len: 11
v_gene: TRBV20-1
d_gene: NA
CDR3aa: CSAMGASGYTF
CDR3nt: TGCAGTGCTATGGGGGCGTCGGGCTACACCTTC

abundance: NA
j_gene: TRBJ2-7
len: 12
v_gene: TRBV20-1
d_gene: NA
CDR3aa: CSPRGGAYEQYF
CDR3nt: TGCAGTCCTAGAGGGGGGGCTTACGAGCAGTACTTC

abundance: NA
j_gene: TRBJ2-7
len: 16
v_gene: TRBV19
d_gene: NA
CDR3aa: CASSILGGTLIYEQYF
CDR3nt: TGTGCCAGTAGTATACTCGGGGGAACGCTGATCTACGAGCAGTACTTC

abundance: many
j_gene: TRBJ1-1
len: 15
v_gene: TRBV2
d_gene: NA
CDR3aa: CASRSQGTINTEAFF
CDR3nt: TGTGCCAGCAGGTCGCAGGGCACTATCAACACTGAAGCTTTCTTT

abundance: NA
j_gene: TRBJ2-7
len: 13
v_gene: TRBV10-3
d_gene: TRBD1
CDR3aa: CAISDGQGGEQYF
CDR3nt: TGTGCCATCAGTGACGGACAGGGGGGCGAGCAGTACTTC

abundance: NA
j_gene: TRBJ1-5
len: 13
v_gene: TRBV10-3
d_gene: NA
CDR3aa: CAISAEGNQPQHF
CDR3nt: TGTGCCATCAGTGCAGAGGGGAATCAGCCCCAGCATTTT

abundance: NA
j_gene: TRBJ1-5
len: 14
v_gene: TRBV5-5
d_gene: TRBD1
CDR3aa: CASSFSGTASYEHF
CDR3nt: TGTGCCAGCAGTTTCTCCGGGACAGCCTCCTACGAGCATTTT

abundance: many
j_gene: TRBJ2-1
len: 13
v_gene: TRBV5-1
d_gene: NA
CDR3aa: CASSADSYNEQFF
CDR3nt: TGCGCCAGCAGCGCTGACAGCTACAATGAGCAGTTCTTC

abundance: NA
j_gene: TRBJ2-2
len: 12
v_gene: TRBV6-4
d_gene: NA
CDR3aa: CASSHPAGELFF
CDR3nt: TGTGCCAGCAGTCACCCAGCAGGGGAGCTGTTTTTT

abundance: many
j_gene: TRBJ2-2
len: 15
v_gene: TRBV2
d_gene: TRBD2
CDR3aa: CASSRGGQFTGELFF
CDR3nt: TGTGCCAGCAGCCGGGGGGGGCAGTTCACCGGGGAGCTGTTTTTT

abundance: NA
j_gene: TRBJ2-1
len: 16
v_gene: TRBV9
d_gene: NA
CDR3aa: CASSHPRGLASDEQFF
CDR3nt: TGTGCCAGCAGCCACCCGCGGGGGCTCGCGTCGGATGAGCAGTTCTTC

abundance: NA
j_gene: TRBJ2-7
len: 17
v_gene: TRBV2
d_gene: TRBD2
CDR3aa: CASSGPRSGVSSYEQYF
CDR3nt: TGTGCCAGCAGTGGGCCTCGTAGCGGGGTAAGCTCCTACGAGCAGTACTTC

abundance: NA
j_gene: TRBJ1-2
len: 15
v_gene: TRBV4-1
d_gene: TRBD1
CDR3aa: CASSQDRGGLYGYTF
CDR3nt: TGCGCCAGCAGCCAAGATAGAGGGGGCCTCTATGGTTACACCTTC

abundance: NA
j_gene: TRBJ2-5
len: 15
v_gene: TRBV25-1
d_gene: TRBD2
CDR3aa: CASSESSGSVETQYF
CDR3nt: TGTGCCAGCAGTGAATCTAGCGGGAGTGTTGAGACCCAGTACTTC

abundance: NA
j_gene: TRBJ1-2
len: 14
v_gene: TRBV24-1
d_gene: NA
CDR3aa: CAASDRDGFSGYTF
CDR3nt: TGTGCCGCCAGTGATAGGGACGGGTTCAGCGGCTACACCTTC

abundance: many
j_gene: TRBJ2-5
len: 11
v_gene: TRBV9
d_gene: NA
CDR3aa: CASSVEETQYF
CDR3nt: TGTGCCAGCAGCGTAGAGGAGACCCAGTACTTC

abundance: many
j_gene: TRBJ1-5
len: 14
v_gene: TRBV2
d_gene: NA
CDR3aa: CASSEVGGATPQHF
CDR3nt: TGTGCCAGCAGTGAAGTTGGGGGAGCGACGCCCCAGCATTTT

abundance: NA
j_gene: TRBJ2-4
len: 15
v_gene: TRBV7-3
d_gene: TRBD2
CDR3aa: CASSLGGTAKNIQYF
CDR3nt: TGTGCCAGCAGCCTCGGGGGGACAGCCAAAAACATTCAGTACTTC

abundance: many
j_gene: TRBJ2-3
len: 16
v_gene: TRBV5-8
d_gene: TRBD1
CDR3aa: CASSLTGAISTDTQYF
CDR3nt: TGTGCCAGCAGCTTGACAGGGGCCATTAGCACAGATACGCAGTATTTT

abundance: NA
j_gene: TRBJ2-3
len: 17
v_gene: TRBV24-1
d_gene: TRBD2
CDR3aa: CATSDPGTSGGADTQYF
CDR3nt: TGTGCCACCAGTGATCCCGGGACTAGCGGGGGGGCAGATACGCAGTATTTT

abundance: NA
j_gene: TRBJ1-2
len: 14
v_gene: TRBV12-3/TRBV12-4
d_gene: NA
CDR3aa: CASSLASSGGGYTF
CDR3nt: TGTGCCAGCAGTTTAGCCTCTAGCGGGGGTGGCTACACCTTC

abundance: NA
j_gene: TRBJ2-7
len: 13
v_gene: TRBV18
d_gene: NA
CDR3aa: CASSPQGIHEQYF
CDR3nt: TGTGCCAGCTCACCACAGGGGATACACGAGCAGTACTTC

abundance: NA
j_gene: TRBJ2-3
len: 15
v_gene: TRBV5-1
d_gene: TRBD1
CDR3aa: CASSLGDRGPDTQYF
CDR3nt: TGCGCCAGCAGCCTGGGGGACAGGGGGCCGGATACGCAGTATTTT

abundance: NA
j_gene: TRBJ1-1
len: 11
v_gene: TRBV12-3/TRBV12-4
d_gene: TRBD1
CDR3aa: CASSSGGRAFF
CDR3nt: TGTGCCAGCAGTTCAGGGGGCCGGGCTTTCTTT

abundance: NA
j_gene: TRBJ2-2
len: 15
v_gene: TRBV6-6
d_gene: NA
CDR3aa: CASRAGDTNTGELFF
CDR3nt: TGTGCCAGCAGGGCGGGGGACACGAACACCGGGGAGCTGTTTTTT

abundance: many
j_gene: TRBJ1-5
len: 15
v_gene: TRBV6-1
d_gene: TRBD1
CDR3aa: CASSGGRGLSQPQHF
CDR3nt: TGTGCCAGCAGTGGGGGCAGGGGGCTAAGTCAGCCCCAGCATTTT

abundance: NA
j_gene: TRBJ1-2
len: 14
v_gene: TRBV6-5
d_gene: NA
CDR3aa: CASTYGTSFYGYTF
CDR3nt: TGTGCCAGCACGTACGGGACAAGTTTCTATGGCTACACCTTC

abundance: NA
j_gene: TRBJ2-5
len: 16
v_gene: TRBV19
d_gene: TRBD1
CDR3aa: CASSISQGRRRETQYF
CDR3nt: TGTGCCAGTAGTATCTCACAGGGGCGCAGGCGAGAGACCCAGTACTTC

abundance: few
j_gene: TRBJ1-1
len: 15
v_gene: TRBV2
d_gene: TRBD1
CDR3aa: CASSESGTVNTEAFF
CDR3nt: TGTGCCAGCAGTGAGAGTGGGACAGTGAACACTGAAGCTTTCTTT

abundance: few
j_gene: TRBJ2-7
len: 14
v_gene: TRBV7-2
d_gene: NA
CDR3aa: CASSLAWTAYEQYF
CDR3nt: TGTGCCAGCAGCTTAGCGTGGACAGCCTACGAGCAGTACTTC

abundance: once
j_gene: TRBJ2-7
len: 14
v_gene: TRBV7-8
d_gene: NA
CDR3aa: CASSLVSGAYEQYF
CDR3nt: TGTGCCAGCAGCTTAGTTTCAGGCGCCTACGAGCAGTACTTC

abundance: NA
j_gene: TRBJ1-6
len: 16
v_gene: TRBV20-1
d_gene: TRBD1
CDR3aa: CSARDLSGQDNSPLHF
CDR3nt: TGCAGTGCTAGAGATCTCTCGGGACAGGATAATTCACCCCTCCACTTT

abundance: few
j_gene: TRBJ2-7
len: 15
v_gene: TRBV10-3
d_gene: NA
CDR3aa: CAISESGGPQYEQYF
CDR3nt: TGTGCCATCAGTGAGTCTGGGGGGCCCCAATACGAGCAGTACTTC

abundance: NA
j_gene: TRBJ1-1
len: 12
v_gene: TRBV20-1
d_gene: NA
CDR3aa: CSARLPGTEALF
CDR3nt: TGCAGTGCTAGACTCCCGGGCACTGAAGCTCTCTTT

abundance: NA
j_gene: TRBJ2-5
len: 15
v_gene: TRBV7-2
d_gene: TRBD2
CDR3aa: CASTELAGDQETQYF
CDR3nt: TGTGCCAGCACCGAACTAGCGGGGGATCAAGAGACCCAGTACTTC

abundance: many
j_gene: TRBJ1-4
len: 18
v_gene: TRBV6-5
d_gene: NA
CDR3aa: CASSYSGTPTATNEKLFF
CDR3nt: TGTGCCAGCAGTTACTCCGGGACACCAACTGCAACTAATGAAAAACTGTTTTTT

abundance: many
j_gene: TRBJ2-7
len: 13
v_gene: TRBV20-1
d_gene: NA
CDR3aa: CSAPQGTSYEQYF
CDR3nt: TGCAGTGCCCCACAGGGCACATCCTACGAGCAGTACTTC

abundance: many
j_gene: TRBJ2-5
len: 14
v_gene: TRBV11-2
d_gene: NA
CDR3aa: CASSRLRLQETQYF
CDR3nt: TGTGCCAGCAGCAGACTTAGGCTTCAAGAGACCCAGTACTTC

abundance: NA
j_gene: TRBJ2-1
len: 12
v_gene: TRBV5-5
d_gene: TRBD1
CDR3aa: CASSLTGDEQFF
CDR3nt: TGTGCCAGCAGCTTGACAGGGGATGAGCAGTTCTTC

abundance: many
j_gene: TRBJ1-6
len: 13
v_gene: TRBV19
d_gene: NA
CDR3aa: CASKELGNSPLHF
CDR3nt: TGTGCCAGTAAAGAACTAGGTAATTCACCCCTCCACTTT

abundance: many
j_gene: TRBJ1-6
len: 14
v_gene: TRBV5-8
d_gene: TRBD1
CDR3aa: CASSLGQGWSPLHF
CDR3nt: TGTGCCAGCAGCTTGGGACAGGGGTGGTCACCCCTCCACTTT

abundance: many
j_gene: TRBJ1-1
len: 15
v_gene: TRBV4-2
d_gene: NA
CDR3aa: CASSSPGAMNTEAFF
CDR3nt: TGTGCCAGCAGCTCCCCGGGGGCTATGAACACTGAAGCTTTCTTT

abundance: NA
j_gene: TRBJ1-5
len: 16
v_gene: TRBV7-9
d_gene: NA
CDR3aa: CASSQDYLDSNQPQHF
CDR3nt: TGCGCCAGCAGCCAAGATTATTTGGACAGTAATCAGCCCCAGCATTTT

abundance: NA
j_gene: TRBJ2-7
len: 16
v_gene: TRBV7-2
d_gene: TRBD1
CDR3aa: CASSSMARDRTYEQYF
CDR3nt: TGTGCCAGCAGCTCCATGGCCCGGGACAGGACCTACGAGCAGTACTTC

abundance: many
j_gene: TRBJ2-1
len: 13
v_gene: TRBV10-2
d_gene: NA
CDR3aa: CASSEVDLNEQFF
CDR3nt: TGCGCCAGCAGTGAAGTGGATCTCAATGAGCAGTTCTTC